This entry concerns a single TCR beta chain. This record comes from a study of blood T cell repertoires in COVID-19. Study-level information: The United States, Italy and Spain supplied acute and convalescent COVID-19 samples. Nucleic acid was either cDNA or gDNA, and it came from T cells, B-cell-depleted T cells, or PBMCs.

Germline V CDR1 and CDR2: LNHDA, SQIVND (reference sequence). Trimming removed 6 bases from V and 4 bases from J; junction bases left unmatched: 6. The CDR3 is 16 residues long. In the original workflow: Reference gene primer amplification gave estimated nucleated cell counts. The protocol was immunoSEQ multiplex PCR, while the TCRdb copy is restricted to in-frame clones and leaves out a portion. That table is the source of V, J and clone size, and D and trimming were worked out from the DNA. The data show over 30,000 clones, around 82% seen once. The TCR was taken from a man aged 50 or older with acute or convalescent COVID-19. Sample: peripheral blood. The chain couples TRBV19 to TRBJ2-3; 14 bases agree with TRBD2. The CDR3 region has the DNA TGTGCCAGTAGCGATCCGACTAGCGGGAGGGCAGATACGCAGTATTTT. It encodes CASSDPTSGRADTQYF. Full variable domain (outside the CDR3, taken from reference TRBV19 and TRBJ2-3): DGGITQSPKYLFRKEGQNVTLSCEQNLNHDAMYWYRQDPGQGLRLIYYSQIVNDFQKGDIAEGYSVSREKKESFPLTVTSAQKNPTAFYLCASSDPTSGRADTQYFGPGTRLTVL.